This T cell receptor beta chain was retrieved from a study of siplizumab effects on memory and regulatory T cells. Study-wide findings and caveats: Among sequences traceable to unstimulated CD4+ memory cells, alloreactive ones were significantly reduced by siplizumab. Unstimulated subsets accounted for the mapping of only a minor share of the clones that were alloreactive.

A note on this clone: The antigen remains undetermined.

The V and J ends lost 4 bases and 4 bases, in that order; junction bases with no gene match: 7. CDR1 and CDR2 (germline): LNHDA, SQIVND (reference sequence). CDR3 length: 15 residues. Per sample, approximately 10^5 TCR templates underwent assay. The method was immunoSEQ multiplex PCR; TCRdb's version includes in-frame clones alone and lacks a portion of them. Of about 110,000 clones listed, around 90% are singletons. This TCR was sampled from a human donor in good health. Sequences were obtained from Tregs sorted from blood. This chain joins TRBV19 and TRBJ1-2; 9 bases line up with TRBD1. The CDR3 spells CASSNPGQGIYGYTF. CDR3 bases: TGTGCCAGTAGTAATCCGGGACAGGGAATCTATGGCTACACCTTC.